This is a list of T cell receptor beta chains from one sample in a study of T cells after yellow fever vaccination. Using its own MiXCR run on the 5' RACE reads, TCRdb lists one record per CDR3 protein. The sample has hundreds of thousands of distinct CDR3 sequences, over 15% seen once. The sample was PBMCs, taken 15 days after the yellow fever booster vaccination. The receptors were sampled from a man aged 25-45 years who received the YFV17D yellow fever vaccine. Each CDR3 is given with its conserved first and last residue. D genes are given only for firm matches. Not all rows give a size; the values are once, few, many and, for expanded clones, a class.

V gene	D gene	CDR3 length	clone size	J gene	CDR3 protein	CDR3 DNA
TRBV7-2	-	14	-	TRBJ2-7	CASSLTSSSYEQYF	TGTGCCAGCAGCTTAACCTCGAGCTCCTACGAGCAGTACTTC
TRBV21-1	-	14	few	TRBJ2-1	CASSSYPGLGEQFF	TGTGCCAGCAGTTCGTATCCGGGACTAGGTGAGCAGTTCTTC
TRBV5-5	TRBD2	17	-	TRBJ2-1	CASIDPGTSGRFNEQFF	TGTGCCAGCATCGACCCCGGGACTAGCGGGAGGTTCAATGAGCAGTTCTTC
TRBV24-1	TRBD1	16	many	TRBJ1-1	CATSDHTSSTGGKAFF	TGTGCCACCAGTGATCATACCTCTTCGACAGGGGGAAAAGCTTTCTTT
TRBV6-1	TRBD2	14	-	TRBJ2-3	CASTPGVAGDTQYF	TGTGCCAGCACCCCTGGGGTAGCGGGAGATACGCAGTATTTT
TRBV20-1	-	13	-	TRBJ1-2	CSARQPYEDGYTF	TGCAGTGCTAGACAACCTTACGAGGATGGCTACACCTTC
TRBV19	TRBD1	17	-	TRBJ2-7	CASSNGVGTGVGYEQYF	TGTGCCAGTAGCAATGGGGTGGGGACAGGGGTCGGCTACGAGCAGTACTTC
TRBV7-3	-	16	many	TRBJ2-7	CASSLRVAGGAHEQYF	TGTGCCAGCAGCTTAAGAGTGGCTGGAGGGGCCCACGAGCAGTACTTC
TRBV12-3/TRBV12-4	-	14	few	TRBJ2-1	CASSFGGAGNEQFF	TGTGCCAGCAGTTTTGGCGGGGCCGGGAATGAGCAGTTCTTC
TRBV6-5	-	15	few	TRBJ2-4	CASSYVGGPENIQYF	TGTGCCAGCAGTTACGTGGGAGGCCCCGAAAACATTCAGTACTTC
TRBV6-5	-	16	many	TRBJ1-4	CASSYSTRPLNEKLFF	TGTGCCAGCAGTTACTCGACGCGGCCCCTTAATGAAAAACTGTTTTTT
TRBV20-1	-	12	-	TRBJ2-3	CSALPGTDTQYF	TGCAGTGCCCTCCCGGGCACAGATACGCAGTATTTT
TRBV20-1	-	14	few	TRBJ1-5	CSARDPSDNQPQHF	TGCAGTGCTAGAGATCCGTCAGACAATCAGCCCCAGCATTTT
TRBV20-1	-	11	few	TRBJ2-7	CSAFNSYEQYF	TGCAGTGCATTTAACTCCTACGAGCAGTACTTC
TRBV20-1	TRBD2	17	few	TRBJ2-3	CSASSPRTASGRDTQYF	TGCAGTGCTAGTTCCCCAAGAACGGCTAGCGGGAGAGATACGCAGTATTTT
TRBV7-8	TRBD1	15	few	TRBJ2-3	CASSSQTGVGDTQYF	TGTGCCAGCAGCTCCCAGACAGGGGTGGGAGATACGCAGTATTTT
TRBV7-2	-	14	-	TRBJ2-3	CASSLLSVVNTQYF	TGTGCCAGCAGCCTCTTATCCGTAGTGAATACGCAGTATTTT
TRBV5-1	TRBD1	14	-	TRBJ1-4	CASSLGTGDEKLFF	TGTGCCAGCAGTCTCGGGACAGGGGATGAAAAACTGTTTTTT
TRBV12-3/TRBV12-4	-	13	few	TRBJ2-7	CASRRGGVYEQYF	TGTGCCAGTCGCAGGGGAGGGGTCTACGAGCAGTACTTC
TRBV5-1	-	13	-	TRBJ1-1	CASLGPMNTEAFF	TGCGCCAGCCTGGGCCCTATGAACACTGAAGCTTTCTTT
TRBV5-1	TRBD2	16	-	TRBJ2-1	CASRFSGTREFDEQFF	TGCGCCAGCAGATTTTCCGGGACTAGGGAATTCGATGAGCAGTTCTTC
TRBV5-1	-	13	-	TRBJ2-3	CASSLVEEGRQYF	TGCGCCAGCAGCTTGGTAGAGGAAGGGCGGCAGTATTTT
TRBV2	-	17	-	TRBJ2-3	CASSVTGRGTYTDTQYF	TGTGCCAGCAGTGTTACGGGGCGGGGAACCTACACAGATACGCAGTATTTT
TRBV6-5	-	12	few	TRBJ2-7	CASKASAYEQYF	TGTGCCAGCAAGGCTAGCGCGTACGAGCAGTACTTC
TRBV7-2	-	15	few	TRBJ2-7	CASSGAGGLAYEQYF	TGTGCCAGCAGCGGAGCGGGCGGCTTAGCCTACGAGCAGTACTTC
TRBV5-1	-	15	few	TRBJ2-7	CASSLTGTYTYEQYF	TGCGCCAGCAGCTTAACCGGGACATATACCTACGAGCAGTACTTC
TRBV7-2	TRBD2	14	once	TRBJ2-3	CASRAGLSTDTQYF	TGTGCCAGTCGGGCGGGACTAAGCACAGATACGCAGTATTTT
TRBV5-1	-	15	-	TRBJ2-2	CASSPPAENTGELFF	TGCGCCAGCAGCCCCCCGGCGGAGAACACCGGGGAGCTGTTTTTT
TRBV7-2	-	14	few	TRBJ2-3	CASSSADPGDTQYF	TGTGCCAGCAGCTCGGCCGATCCGGGAGATACGCAGTATTTT
TRBV20-1	-	11	-	TRBJ2-7	CSATDDYEQYF	TGCAGTGCCACGGATGACTACGAGCAGTACTTC
TRBV6-5	-	15	few	TRBJ2-1	CASSYGLKGNNEQFF	TGTGCCAGCAGTTACGGGCTTAAGGGCAACAATGAGCAGTTCTTC
TRBV27	TRBD2	18	-	TRBJ2-7	CASSLFSGTGTSGYEQYF	TGTGCCAGCAGTTTATTTTCGGGGACCGGGACTAGCGGATACGAGCAGTACTTC
TRBV5-1	TRBD1	14	few	TRBJ2-3	CASSRQGPTDTQYF	TGCGCCAGCAGCCGACAGGGGCCCACAGATACGCAGTATTTT
TRBV24-1	-	15	few	TRBJ2-7	CATSDLPPQGYEQYF	TGTGCCACCAGTGATTTGCCACCCCAGGGCTACGAGCAGTACTTC
TRBV5-1	TRBD1	15	-	TRBJ1-1	CASSLVTGARTEAFF	TGCGCCAGCAGCTTGGTTACAGGGGCTAGAACTGAAGCTTTCTTT
TRBV15	-	12	few	TRBJ2-7	CATSRDRSEQYF	TGTGCCACCAGCAGAGATCGGTCCGAGCAGTACTTC
TRBV7-2	TRBD2	16	-	TRBJ2-7	CASSYGGTSGRKKQYF	TGTGCCAGCAGTTACGGCGGGACTAGCGGGAGGAAAAAGCAGTACTTC
TRBV7-2	-	15	-	TRBJ1-2	CASSLQPTLAYGYTF	TGTGCCAGCAGCTTACAGCCAACACTGGCCTATGGCTACACCTTC
TRBV6-5	-	18	-	TRBJ2-5	CASSYSRVGGRVRETQYF	TGTGCCAGCAGTTACTCCCGGGTCGGCGGACGGGTTAGGGAGACCCAGTACTTC
TRBV12-3/TRBV12-4	-	13	many	TRBJ2-7	CASSLGRTYEQYF	TGTGCCAGCAGTTTGGGCAGGACCTACGAGCAGTACTTC